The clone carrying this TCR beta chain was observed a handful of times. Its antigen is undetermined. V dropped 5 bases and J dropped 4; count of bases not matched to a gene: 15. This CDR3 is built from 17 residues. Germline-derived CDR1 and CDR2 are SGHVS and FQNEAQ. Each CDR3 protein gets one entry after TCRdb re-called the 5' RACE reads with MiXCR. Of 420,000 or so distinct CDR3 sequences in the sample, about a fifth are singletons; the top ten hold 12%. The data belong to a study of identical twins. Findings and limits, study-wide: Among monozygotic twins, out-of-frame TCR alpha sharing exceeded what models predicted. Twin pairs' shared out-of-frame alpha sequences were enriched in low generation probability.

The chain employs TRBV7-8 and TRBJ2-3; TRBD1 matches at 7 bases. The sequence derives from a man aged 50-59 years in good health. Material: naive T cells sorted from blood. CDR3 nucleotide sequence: TGTGCCAGCAGCCAACTTCCGACAGGGCTTCTAGCAGATACGCAGTATTTT. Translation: CASSQLPTGLLADTQYF.